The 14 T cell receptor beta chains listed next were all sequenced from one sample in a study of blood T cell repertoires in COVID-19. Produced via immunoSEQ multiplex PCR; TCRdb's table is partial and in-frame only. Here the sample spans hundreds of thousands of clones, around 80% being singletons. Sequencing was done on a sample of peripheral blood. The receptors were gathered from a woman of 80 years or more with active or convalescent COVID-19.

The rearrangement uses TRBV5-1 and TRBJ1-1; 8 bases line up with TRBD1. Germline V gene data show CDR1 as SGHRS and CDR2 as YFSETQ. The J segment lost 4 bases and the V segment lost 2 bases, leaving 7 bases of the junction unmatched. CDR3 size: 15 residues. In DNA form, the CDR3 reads TGCGCCAGCAGCTTTGACAGGGGAGGCGTCACTGAAGCTTTCTTT. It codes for CASSFDRGGVTEAFF.

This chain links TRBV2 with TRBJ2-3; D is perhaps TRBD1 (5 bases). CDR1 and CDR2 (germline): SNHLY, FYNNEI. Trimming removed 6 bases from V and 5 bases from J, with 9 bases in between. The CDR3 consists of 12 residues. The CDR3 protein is CASRPGLDTQYF. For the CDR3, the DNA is TGTGCCAGCAGGCCAGGGTTAGATACGCAGTATTTT. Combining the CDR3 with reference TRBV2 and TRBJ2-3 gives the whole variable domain EPEVTQTPSHQVTQMGQEVILRCVPISNHLYFYWYRQILGQKVEFLVSFYNNEISEKSEIFDDQFSVERPDGSNFTLKIRSTKLEDSAMYFCASRPGLDTQYFGPGTRLTVL.

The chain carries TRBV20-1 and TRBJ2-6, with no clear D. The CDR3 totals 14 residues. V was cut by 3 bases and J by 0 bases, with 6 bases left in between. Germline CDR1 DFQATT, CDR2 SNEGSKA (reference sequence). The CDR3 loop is CSASSGSGANVLTF. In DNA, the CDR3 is TGCAGTGCTAGTTCCGGCTCTGGGGCCAACGTCCTGACTTTC.

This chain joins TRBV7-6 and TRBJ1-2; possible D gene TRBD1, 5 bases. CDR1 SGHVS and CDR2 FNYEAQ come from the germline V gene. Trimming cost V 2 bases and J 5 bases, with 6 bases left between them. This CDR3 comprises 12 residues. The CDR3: CASSLQGYGYTF. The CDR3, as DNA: TGTGCCAGCAGCTTACAGGGATATGGCTACACCTTC.

CDR3 amino acids: CASVFGGPRTDTQYF. The DNA for the CDR3 is TGTGCCAGCGTTTTCGGGGGGCCCCGCACAGATACGCAGTATTTT. The chain has TRBV28 and TRBJ2-3; D might be TRBD2 (7 bases). Germline assignment: CDR1 MDHEN and CDR2 SYDVKM. The V end was cut by 8 bases, the J end by 1 base, with 16 bases between. The CDR3 runs to 15 residues.

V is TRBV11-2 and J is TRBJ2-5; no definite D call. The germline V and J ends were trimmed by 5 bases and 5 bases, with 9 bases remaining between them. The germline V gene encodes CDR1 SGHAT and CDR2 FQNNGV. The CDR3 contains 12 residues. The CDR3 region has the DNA TGTGCCAGCAGCCCTAGTATGGAGACCCAGTACTTC. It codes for CASSPSMETQYF. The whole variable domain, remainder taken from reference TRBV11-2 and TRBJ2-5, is EAGVAQSPRYKIIEKRQSVAFWCNPISGHATLYWYQQILGQGPKLLIQFQNNGVVDDSQLPKDRFSAERLKGVDSTLKIQPAKLEDSAVYLCASSPSMETQYFGPGTRLLVL.

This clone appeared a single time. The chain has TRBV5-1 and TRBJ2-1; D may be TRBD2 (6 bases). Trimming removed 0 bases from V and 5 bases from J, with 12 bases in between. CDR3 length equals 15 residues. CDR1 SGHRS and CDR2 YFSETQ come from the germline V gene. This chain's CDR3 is CASSLVGTYNNEQFF. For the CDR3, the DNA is TGCGCCAGCAGCTTGGTTGGGACTTACAACAATGAGCAGTTCTTC.

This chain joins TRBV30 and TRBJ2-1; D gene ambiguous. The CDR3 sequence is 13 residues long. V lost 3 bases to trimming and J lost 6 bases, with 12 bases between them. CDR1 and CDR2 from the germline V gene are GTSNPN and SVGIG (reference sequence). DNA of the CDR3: TGTGCCTGGAGGAAGACTGGAGTCAATGAGCAGTTCTTC. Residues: CAWRKTGVNEQFF.

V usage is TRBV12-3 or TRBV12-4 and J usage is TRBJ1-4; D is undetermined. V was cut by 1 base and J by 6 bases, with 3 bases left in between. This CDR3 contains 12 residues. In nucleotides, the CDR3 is TGTGCCAGCAGTTTAGAGCATGAAAAACTGTTTTTT. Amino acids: CASSLEHEKLFF.

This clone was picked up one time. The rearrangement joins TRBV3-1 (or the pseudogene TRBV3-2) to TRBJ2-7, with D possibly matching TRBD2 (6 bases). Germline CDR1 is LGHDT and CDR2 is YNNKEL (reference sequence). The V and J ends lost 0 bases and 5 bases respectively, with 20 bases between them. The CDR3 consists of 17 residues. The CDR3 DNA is TGTGCCAGCAGCCAAGAGGGGGGACTGGGCCCGACCCACGAGCAGTACTTC. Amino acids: CASSQEGGLGPTHEQYF.

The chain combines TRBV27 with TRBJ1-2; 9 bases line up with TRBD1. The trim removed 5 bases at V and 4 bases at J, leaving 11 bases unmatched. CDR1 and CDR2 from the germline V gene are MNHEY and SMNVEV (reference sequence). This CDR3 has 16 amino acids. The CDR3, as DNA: TGTGCCAGCAGTGGGGGACAGGGAATTACGGTCTATGGCTACACCTTC. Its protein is CASSGGQGITVYGYTF.

CDR3: CASSPRGTGSSGANVLTF. CDR3 nucleotide sequence: TGTGCCAGCTCACCACGGGGGACAGGGTCCTCTGGGGCCAACGTCCTGACTTTC. The chain uses TRBV18 and TRBJ2-6; TRBD1 matches 9 bases. V was clipped by 1 base and J by 0 bases; unmatched bases: 4. The CDR3 has 18 residues. The germline CDR1 and CDR2 sequences are KGHSH and LQKENI.

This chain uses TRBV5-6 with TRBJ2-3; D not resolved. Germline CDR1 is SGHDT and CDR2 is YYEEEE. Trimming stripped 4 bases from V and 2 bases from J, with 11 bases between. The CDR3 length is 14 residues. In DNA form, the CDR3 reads TGTGCCAGCAGCGACCGGGTTTCCACAGATACGCAGTATTTT. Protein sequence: CASSDRVSTDTQYF.

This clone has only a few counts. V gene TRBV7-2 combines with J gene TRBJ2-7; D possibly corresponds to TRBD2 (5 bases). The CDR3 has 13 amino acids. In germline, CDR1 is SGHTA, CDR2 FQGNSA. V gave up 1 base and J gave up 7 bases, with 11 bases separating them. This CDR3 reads CASSLVERVEQYF. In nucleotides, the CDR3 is TGTGCCAGCAGCTTAGTAGAGAGGGTAGAGCAGTACTTC.